This entry features one TCR beta chain sequence. The antigen is unknown. This sample stems from a study of T cell responses to AZD1222 COVID-19 vaccine. Broader study findings: Just a handful of AZD1222 recipients tested seropositive at baseline. Vaccination with two AZD1222 doses was followed by a rise in Spike-specific TCR breadth and depth. Donors skewed white British and female; clonal diversity was possibly underestimated.

Produced via immunoSEQ multiplex PCR; TCRdb's table is partial and in-frame only. The profile shows roughly 200,000 clones, approximately 91% of them singletons. The CDR3 covers 11 residues. V was pared by 8 bases and J by 5 bases, with 9 bases between. Looked up from germline, CDR1 is SNHLY and CDR2 is FYNNEI. This material consisted of peripheral blood, taken 28 days after the second AZD1222 dose. The rearrangement uses TRBV2 and TRBJ2-5; D gene uncertain. The receptor was derived from an adult who received the AZD1222 COVID-19 vaccine. The CDR3 region is CASSRQETQYF. CDR3 nucleotide sequence: TGTGCCAGCTCCCGGCAGGAGACCCAGTACTTC.